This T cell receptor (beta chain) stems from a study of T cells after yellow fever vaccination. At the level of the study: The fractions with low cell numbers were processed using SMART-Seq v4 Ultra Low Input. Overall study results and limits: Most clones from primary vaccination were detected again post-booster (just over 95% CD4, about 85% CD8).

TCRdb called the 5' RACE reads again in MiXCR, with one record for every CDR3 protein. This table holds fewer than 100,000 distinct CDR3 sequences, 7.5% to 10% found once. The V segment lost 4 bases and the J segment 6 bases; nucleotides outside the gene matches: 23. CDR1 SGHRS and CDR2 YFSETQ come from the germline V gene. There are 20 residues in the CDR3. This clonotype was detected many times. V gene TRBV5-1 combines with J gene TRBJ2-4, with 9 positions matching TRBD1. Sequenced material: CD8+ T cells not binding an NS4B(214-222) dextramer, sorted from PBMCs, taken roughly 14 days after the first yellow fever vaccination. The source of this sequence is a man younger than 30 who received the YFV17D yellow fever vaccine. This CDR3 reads CASSAPLTGGPLGSLNIQYF. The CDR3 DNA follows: TGCGCCAGCAGCGCCCCTTTGACAGGGGGGCCCCTAGGGAGTTTAAACATTCAGTACTTC.